The clone carrying this T cell receptor (beta chain) was detected only a few times. Primers for the PCR totalled 60 Vbeta and 13 Jbeta. TCRdb's copy holds only in-frame clones and misses some; the assay was immunoSEQ multiplex PCR. The data show about 130,000 clones, around 78% seen once. Germline V gives CDR1 MNHEY, CDR2 SMNVEV (reference sequence). V shed 5 bases and J 5 bases; nucleotides not matched to a gene: 7. This CDR3 contains 14 residues. This record belongs to a study of cytomegalovirus exposure and HLA in healthy donors. The sequenced material came from PBMCs. The chain couples TRBV27 to TRBJ2-7; 9 nucleotides line up with TRBD1. This receptor was obtained from a woman aged 35 to 49 in good health and CMV-seronegative. The CDR3 region is CASSPPGQGDEQYF. The DNA for the CDR3 is TGTGCCAGCAGTCCCCCGGGACAGGGTGACGAGCAGTACTTC.